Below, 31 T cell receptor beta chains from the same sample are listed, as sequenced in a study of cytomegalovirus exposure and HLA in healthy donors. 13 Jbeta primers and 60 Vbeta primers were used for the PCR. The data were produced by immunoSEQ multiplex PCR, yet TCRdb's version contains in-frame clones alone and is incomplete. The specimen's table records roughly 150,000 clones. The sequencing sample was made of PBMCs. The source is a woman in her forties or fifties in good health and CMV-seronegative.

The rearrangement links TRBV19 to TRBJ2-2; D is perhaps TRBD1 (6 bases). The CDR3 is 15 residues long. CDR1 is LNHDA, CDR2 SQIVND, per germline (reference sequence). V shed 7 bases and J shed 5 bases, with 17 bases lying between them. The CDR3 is CASTLGHGLTGELFF. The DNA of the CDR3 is TGTGCCAGTACCTTGGGACACGGCCTTACCGGGGAGCTGTTTTTT. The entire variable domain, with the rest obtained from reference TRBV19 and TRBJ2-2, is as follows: DGGITQSPKYLFRKEGQNVTLSCEQNLNHDAMYWYRQDPGQGLRLIYYSQIVNDFQKGDIAEGYSVSREKKESFPLTVTSAQKNPTAFYLCASTLGHGLTGELFFGEGSRLTVL.

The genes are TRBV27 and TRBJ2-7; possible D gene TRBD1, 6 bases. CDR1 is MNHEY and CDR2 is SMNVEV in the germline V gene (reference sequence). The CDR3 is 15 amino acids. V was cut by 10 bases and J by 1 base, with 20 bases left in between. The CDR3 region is CATGSTGTPSYEQYF. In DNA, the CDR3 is TGTGCCACCGGCTCCACCGGGACACCATCCTACGAGCAGTACTTC.

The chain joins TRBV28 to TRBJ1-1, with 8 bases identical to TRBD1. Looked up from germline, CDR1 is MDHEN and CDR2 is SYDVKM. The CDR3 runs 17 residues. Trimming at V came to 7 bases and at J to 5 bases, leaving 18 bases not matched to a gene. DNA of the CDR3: TGTGCCAGCAAAGGGACAGGACCAGCGGGCGGTAAAACTGAAGCTTTCTTT. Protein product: CASKGTGPAGGKTEAFF.

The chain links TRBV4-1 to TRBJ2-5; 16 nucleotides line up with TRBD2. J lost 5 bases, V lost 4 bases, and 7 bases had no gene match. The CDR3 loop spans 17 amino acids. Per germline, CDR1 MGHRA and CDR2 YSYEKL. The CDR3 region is CASSPGLAGGRGETQYF. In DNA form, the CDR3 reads TGCGCCAGCAGCCCGGGACTAGCGGGAGGGCGGGGGGAGACCCAGTACTTC.

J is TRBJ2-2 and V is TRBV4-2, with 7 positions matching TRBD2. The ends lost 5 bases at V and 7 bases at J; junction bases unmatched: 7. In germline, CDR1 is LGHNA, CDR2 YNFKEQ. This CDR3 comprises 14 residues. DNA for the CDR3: TGTGCCAGCAGCGTCGGACTAGGCAGCGGGGAGCTGTTTTTT. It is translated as CASSVGLGSGELFF.

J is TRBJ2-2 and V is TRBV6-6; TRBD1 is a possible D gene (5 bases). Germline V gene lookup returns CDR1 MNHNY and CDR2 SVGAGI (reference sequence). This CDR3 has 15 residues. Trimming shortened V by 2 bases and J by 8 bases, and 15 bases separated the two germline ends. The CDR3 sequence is CASSYTQGAGGELFF. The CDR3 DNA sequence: TGTGCCAGCAGTTACACGCAAGGGGCTGGAGGGGAGCTGTTTTTT.

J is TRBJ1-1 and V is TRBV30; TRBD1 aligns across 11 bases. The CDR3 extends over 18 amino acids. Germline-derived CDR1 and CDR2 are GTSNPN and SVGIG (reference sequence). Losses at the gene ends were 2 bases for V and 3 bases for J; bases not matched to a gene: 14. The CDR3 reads CAWSYPDRGLGRDTEAFF. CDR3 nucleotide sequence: TGTGCCTGGAGTTACCCGGACAGGGGGCTAGGAAGGGACACTGAAGCTTTCTTT.

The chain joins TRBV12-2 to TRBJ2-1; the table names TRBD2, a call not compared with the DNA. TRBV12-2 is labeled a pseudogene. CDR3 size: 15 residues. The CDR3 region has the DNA TGTGCAAGTCGCTCTGAACTAGCCGAGGACAATGAGCAGTTCTTC. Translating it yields CASRSELAEDNEQFF.

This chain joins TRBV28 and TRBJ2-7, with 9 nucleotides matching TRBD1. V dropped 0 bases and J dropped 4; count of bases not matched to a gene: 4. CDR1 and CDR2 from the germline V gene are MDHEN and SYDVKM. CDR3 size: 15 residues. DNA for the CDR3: TGTGCCAGCAGTTTATGGGCACAGGGGGCTTACGAGCAGTACTTC. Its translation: CASSLWAQGAYEQYF.

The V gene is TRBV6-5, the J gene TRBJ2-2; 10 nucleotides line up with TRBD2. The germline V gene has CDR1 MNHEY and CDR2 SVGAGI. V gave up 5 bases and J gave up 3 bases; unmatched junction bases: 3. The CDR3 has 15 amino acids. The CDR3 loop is CASSTGLADTGELFF. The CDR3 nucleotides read TGTGCCAGCAGTACAGGACTAGCGGACACCGGGGAGCTGTTTTTT.

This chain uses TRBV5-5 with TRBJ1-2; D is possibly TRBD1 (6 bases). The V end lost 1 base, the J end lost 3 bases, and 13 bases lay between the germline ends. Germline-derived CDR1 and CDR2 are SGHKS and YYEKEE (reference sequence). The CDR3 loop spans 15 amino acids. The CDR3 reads CASSLPAGADYGYTF. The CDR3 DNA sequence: TGTGCCAGCAGCTTGCCGGCAGGGGCCGACTATGGCTACACCTTC.

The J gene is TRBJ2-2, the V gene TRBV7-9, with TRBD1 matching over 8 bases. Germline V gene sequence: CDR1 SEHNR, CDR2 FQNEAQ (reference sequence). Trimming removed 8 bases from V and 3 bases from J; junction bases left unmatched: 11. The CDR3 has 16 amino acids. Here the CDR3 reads CASLGQGKKYTGELFF. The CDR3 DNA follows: TGTGCCAGCTTAGGACAGGGAAAGAAGTACACCGGGGAGCTGTTTTTT.

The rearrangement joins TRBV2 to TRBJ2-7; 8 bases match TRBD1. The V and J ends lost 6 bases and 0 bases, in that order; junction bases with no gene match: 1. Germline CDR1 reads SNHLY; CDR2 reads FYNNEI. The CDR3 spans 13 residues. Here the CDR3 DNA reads TGTGCCAGCAGGCAGGGGGCCTCCTACGAGCAGTACTTC. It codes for CASRQGASYEQYF.

This CDR3 reads CASSQISGRAHYYQYF. The CDR3 DNA reads TGCGCCAGCAGCCAGATTAGCGGGAGGGCTCATTACTATCAGTACTTC. The gene calls are TRBV4-1 and TRBJ2-7, with 11 bases identical to TRBD2. V lost 3 bases, J lost 10 bases, and 14 bases stayed unmatched. Germline V gene data show CDR1 as MGHRA and CDR2 as YSYEKL. CDR3 size: 16 residues.

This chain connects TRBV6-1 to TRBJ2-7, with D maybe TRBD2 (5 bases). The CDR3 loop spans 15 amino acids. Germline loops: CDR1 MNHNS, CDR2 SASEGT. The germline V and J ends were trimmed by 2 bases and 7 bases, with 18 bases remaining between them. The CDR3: CASSENSGLEVEQYF. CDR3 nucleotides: TGTGCCAGCAGTGAAAACAGCGGCCTGGAGGTAGAGCAGTACTTC.

The CDR3 DNA sequence: TGTGCCAGCAGTGAAGACGGTACCAGGGTTGGATCCAATGAGCAGTTCTTC. It codes for CASSEDGTRVGSNEQFF. The chain carries TRBV6-1 and TRBJ2-1, with a tentative D call TRBD1 (5 bases). V was clipped by 1 base and J by 6 bases, with 19 bases between them. The CDR3 loop spans 17 amino acids. CDR1 MNHNS and CDR2 SASEGT come from the germline V gene.

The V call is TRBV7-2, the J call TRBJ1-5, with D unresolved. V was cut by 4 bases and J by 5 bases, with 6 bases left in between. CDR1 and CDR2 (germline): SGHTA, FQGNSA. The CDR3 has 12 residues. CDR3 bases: TGTGCCAGCAGCTCGGAGTATCAGCCCCAGCATTTT. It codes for CASSSEYQPQHF.

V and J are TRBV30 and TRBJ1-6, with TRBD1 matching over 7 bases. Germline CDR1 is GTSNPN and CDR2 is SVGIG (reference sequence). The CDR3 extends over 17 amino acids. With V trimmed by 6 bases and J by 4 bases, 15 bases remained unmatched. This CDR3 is CACTGDSPFSYNSPLHF. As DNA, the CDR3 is TGTGCCTGTACCGGGGACAGCCCTTTTTCTTATAATTCACCCCTCCACTTT. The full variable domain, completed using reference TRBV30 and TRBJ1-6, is SQTIHQWPATLVQPVGSPLSLECTVEGTSNPNLYWYRQAAGRGLQLLFYSVGIGQISSEVPQNLSASRPQDRQFILSSKKLLLSDSGFYLCACTGDSPFSYNSPLHFGNGTRLTVT.

The CDR3 DNA is TGTGCCAGCTCAACGGGACTTTGGGGTGGAGGCAATGAGCAGTTCTTC. Its protein product is CASSTGLWGGGNEQFF. The genes are TRBV18 and TRBJ2-1; possibly TRBD2 for D (6 bases). V lost 5 bases to trimming and J lost 6 bases, with 20 bases between them. CDR3 size: 16 residues. Looked up from germline, CDR1 is KGHSH and CDR2 is LQKENI.

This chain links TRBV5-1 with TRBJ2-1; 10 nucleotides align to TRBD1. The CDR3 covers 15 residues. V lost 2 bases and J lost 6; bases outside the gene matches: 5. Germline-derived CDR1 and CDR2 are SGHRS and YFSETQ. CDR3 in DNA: TGCGCCAGCAGCTTACGGGACAGGGGAAGCAATGAGCAGTTCTTC. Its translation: CASSLRDRGSNEQFF.

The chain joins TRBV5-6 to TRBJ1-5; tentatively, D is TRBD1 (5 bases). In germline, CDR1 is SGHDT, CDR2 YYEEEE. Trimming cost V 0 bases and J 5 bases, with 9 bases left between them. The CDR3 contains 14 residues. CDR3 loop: CASSLGWGDQPQHF. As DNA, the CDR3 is TGTGCCAGCAGCTTGGGGTGGGGGGATCAGCCCCAGCATTTT.

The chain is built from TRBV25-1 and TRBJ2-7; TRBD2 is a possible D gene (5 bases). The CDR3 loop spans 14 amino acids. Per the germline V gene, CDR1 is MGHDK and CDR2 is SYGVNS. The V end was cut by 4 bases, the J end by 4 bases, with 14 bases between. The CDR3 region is CASSGGQDLYEQYF. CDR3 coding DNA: TGTGCCAGCAGTGGAGGGCAGGACCTATACGAGCAGTACTTC.

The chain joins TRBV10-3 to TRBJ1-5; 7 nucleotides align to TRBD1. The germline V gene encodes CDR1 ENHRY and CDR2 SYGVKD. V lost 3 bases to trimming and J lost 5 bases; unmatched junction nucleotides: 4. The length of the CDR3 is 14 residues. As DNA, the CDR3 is TGTGCCATCAGTGACCGACAGGGTGATCAGCCCCAGCATTTT. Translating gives CAISDRQGDQPQHF.

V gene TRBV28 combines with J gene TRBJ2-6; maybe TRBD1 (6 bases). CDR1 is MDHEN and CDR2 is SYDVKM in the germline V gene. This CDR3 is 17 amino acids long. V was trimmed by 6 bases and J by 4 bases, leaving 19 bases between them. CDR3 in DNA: TGTGCCAGCAGCAGGGGACATGGGAGAGTGGGGGCCAACGTCCTGACTTTC. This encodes CASSRGHGRVGANVLTF.

The CDR3 here is CASSPRLRGPYTDTQYF. CDR3 nucleotides: TGCGCCAGCAGCCCCCGCCTCAGGGGGCCGTACACAGATACGCAGTATTTT. V is TRBV5-1 and J is TRBJ2-3, with TRBD1 identical over 8 bases. The trim removed 4 bases at V and 2 bases at J, leaving 12 bases unmatched. Germline loops: CDR1 SGHRS, CDR2 YFSETQ. The CDR3 runs to 17 residues.

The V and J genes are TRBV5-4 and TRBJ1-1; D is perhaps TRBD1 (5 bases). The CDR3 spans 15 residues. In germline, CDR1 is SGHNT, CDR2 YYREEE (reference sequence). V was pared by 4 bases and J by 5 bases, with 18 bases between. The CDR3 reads CASSPGGERGTEAFF. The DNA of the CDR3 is TGTGCCAGCAGCCCGGGAGGGGAACGAGGGACTGAAGCTTTCTTT.

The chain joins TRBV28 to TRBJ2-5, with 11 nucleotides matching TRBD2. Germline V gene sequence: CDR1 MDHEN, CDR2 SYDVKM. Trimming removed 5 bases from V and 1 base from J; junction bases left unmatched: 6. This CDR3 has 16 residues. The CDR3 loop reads CASSRSGRAFQETQYF. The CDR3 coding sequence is TGTGCCAGCAGTCGTAGCGGGAGGGCCTTCCAAGAGACCCAGTACTTC.

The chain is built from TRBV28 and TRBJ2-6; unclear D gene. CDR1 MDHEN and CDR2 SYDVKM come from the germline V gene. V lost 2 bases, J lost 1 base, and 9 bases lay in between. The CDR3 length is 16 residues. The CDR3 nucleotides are TGTGCCAGCAGTTTAAGTCCTAATTCTGGGGCCAACGTCCTGACTTTC. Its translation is CASSLSPNSGANVLTF.

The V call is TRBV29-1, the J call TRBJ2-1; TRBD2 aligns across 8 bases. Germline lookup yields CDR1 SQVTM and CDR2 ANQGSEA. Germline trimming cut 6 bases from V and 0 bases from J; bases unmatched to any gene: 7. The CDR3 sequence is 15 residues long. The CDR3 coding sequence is TGCAGCGTGAAAGGACTAGCCCGCTCCTACAATGAGCAGTTCTTC. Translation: CSVKGLARSYNEQFF.

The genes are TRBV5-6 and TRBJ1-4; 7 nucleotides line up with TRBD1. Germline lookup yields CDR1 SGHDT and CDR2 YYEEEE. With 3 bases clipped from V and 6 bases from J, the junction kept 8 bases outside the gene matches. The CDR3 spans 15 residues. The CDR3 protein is CASSSPGQGDEKLFF. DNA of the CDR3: TGTGCCAGCAGCTCCCCGGGCCAGGGGGATGAAAAACTGTTTTTT.

CDR3 in DNA: TGTGCCAGCAGCACCACGACAGGGGGCTACTATGGCTACACCTTC. Protein: CASSTTTGGYYGYTF. The V call is TRBV4-2, the J call TRBJ1-2, with 10 bases that match TRBD1. Germline loops: CDR1 LGHNA, CDR2 YNFKEQ. Trimming at V came to 5 bases and at J to 3 bases, leaving 6 bases not matched to a gene. The CDR3 consists of 15 residues.